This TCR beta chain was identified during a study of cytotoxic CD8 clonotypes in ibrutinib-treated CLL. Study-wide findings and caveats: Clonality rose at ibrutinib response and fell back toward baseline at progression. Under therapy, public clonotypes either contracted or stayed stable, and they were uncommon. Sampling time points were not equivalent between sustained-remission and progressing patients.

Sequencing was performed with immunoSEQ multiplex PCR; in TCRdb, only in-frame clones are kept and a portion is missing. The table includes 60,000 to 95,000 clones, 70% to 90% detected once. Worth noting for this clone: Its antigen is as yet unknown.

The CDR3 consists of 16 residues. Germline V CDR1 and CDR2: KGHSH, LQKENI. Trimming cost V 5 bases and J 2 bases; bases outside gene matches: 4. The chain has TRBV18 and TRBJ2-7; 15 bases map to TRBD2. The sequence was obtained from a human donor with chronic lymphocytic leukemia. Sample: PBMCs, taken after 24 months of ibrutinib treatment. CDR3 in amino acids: CASSKGLAGGAYEQYF. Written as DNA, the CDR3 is TGTGCCAGCTCAAAGGGACTAGCGGGAGGAGCCTACGAGCAGTACTTC.